A single sample is the source of the 5 T cell receptor beta chains below, sequenced in a study of identical twins. From the 5' RACE reads, TCRdb called clonotypes with MiXCR, one entry per CDR3 protein. Of fewer than 500,000 distinct CDR3 sequences listed, approximately 15% are singletons. These data are also associated with another study on yellow fever vaccine responses in identical twins.

The material sequenced was CD4+ T cells sorted from blood. The receptors shown here come from a young woman in good health.

The table lists this clonotype with many counts. The rearrangement uses TRBV4-3 and TRBJ2-3; D might be TRBD1 or TRBD2, each matching 5 bases. Germline CDR1 LGHNA, CDR2 YSLEER. V lost 1 base and J 6 bases, leaving 14 bases between the germline ends. The CDR3 loop spans 15 amino acids. In DNA form, the CDR3 reads TGCGCCAGCAGCCAAGGGGGACCGAGGGCCGATACGCAGTATTTT. Amino acids: CASSQGGPRADTQYF.

This chain connects TRBV12-5 to TRBJ2-3; 10 bases are shared with TRBD1. Germline V gene sequence: CDR1 LGHNT, CDR2 FRNRAP. With 7 bases clipped from V and 4 bases from J, the junction kept 5 bases outside the gene matches. The CDR3 length is 14 residues. The CDR3 reads CASASGTGADTQYF. The CDR3 nucleotides read TGTGCTAGTGCTTCCGGGACAGGGGCAGATACGCAGTATTTT. Full variable domain (rest looked up from reference TRBV12-5 and TRBJ2-3): DARVTQTPRHKVTEMGQEVTMRCQPILGHNTVFWYRQTMMQGLELLAYFRNRAPLDDSGMPKDRFSAEMPDATLATLKIQPSEPRDSAVYFCASASGTGADTQYFGPGTRLTVL.

The table lists this clonotype with a few counts. V and J are TRBV7-2 and TRBJ2-1; TRBD2 aligns across 7 bases. Trimming cost V 0 bases and J 7 bases; bases outside gene matches: 12. The length of the CDR3 is 17 residues. CDR1 SGHTA and CDR2 FQGNSA come from the germline V gene. CDR3 sequence reads: CASSLAPGGLRRNEQFF. In DNA form, the CDR3 reads TGTGCCAGCAGCTTAGCCCCGGGAGGACTCCGTAGAAATGAGCAGTTCTTC.

This clonotype was observed a handful of times. The V gene is TRBV3-1, the J gene TRBJ2-1; the match to TRBD2 covers 8 bases. This CDR3 contains 17 residues. V shed 1 base and J 7 bases; nucleotides not matched to a gene: 12. The germline V gene encodes CDR1 LGHDT and CDR2 YNNKEL (reference sequence). As DNA, the CDR3 is TGTGCCAGCAGCCAAGCGAGAGGCGGGAGGTCCTTTAATGAGCAGTTCTTC. This encodes CASSQARGGRSFNEQFF.

The chain recombines TRBV5-6 with TRBJ2-1, with TRBD2 matching over 7 bases. Germline V gives CDR1 SGHDT, CDR2 YYEEEE. The CDR3 runs 15 residues. J was trimmed by 6 bases and V by 0 bases; bases with no gene match: 6. CDR3 region: CASSLAAGVSNEQFF. The CDR3 bases are TGTGCCAGCAGCTTGGCTGCGGGAGTGAGCAATGAGCAGTTCTTC. The variable domain in full, with the rest retrieved from reference TRBV5-6 and TRBJ2-1, is DAGVTQSPTHLIKTRGQQVTLRCSPKSGHDTVSWYQQALGQGPQFIFQYYEEEERQRGNFPDRFSGHQFPNYSSELNVNALLLGDSALYLCASSLAAGVSNEQFFGPGTRLTVL.